This is a list of T cell receptor beta chains from one sample in a study of blood T cells in healthy people across ages. TCRdb reprocessed the 5' RACE reads with MiXCR, giving one entry per CDR3 protein. The sample consists of 650,000 to 800,000 distinct CDR3 sequences, 52% of them appearing once. Material for sequencing was blood. The receptor set was obtained from a woman at least 80 years old in good health. Both conserved end residues are part of each CDR3. Fields, in order: CDR3 length, V gene, J gene, CDR3 protein.

length: 15; V: TRBV2; J: TRBJ2-4; CDR3: CASKGGLAVKNIQYF
length: 15; V: TRBV6-5; J: TRBJ2-3; CDR3: CASSYAGVSTDTQYF
length: 15; V: TRBV27; J: TRBJ2-2; CDR3: CASTHRDTSTGELFF
length: 13; V: TRBV7-3; J: TRBJ1-2; CDR3: CASSSIDQGSYTF
length: 11; V: TRBV28; J: TRBJ2-1; CDR3: CATGVINEQFF
length: 16; V: TRBV12-3/TRBV12-4; J: TRBJ2-3; CDR3: CASSFGGPASTDTQYF
length: 18; V: TRBV6-2/TRBV6-3; J: TRBJ2-6; CDR3: CASTRFDTLARGANVLTF
length: 14; V: TRBV20-1; J: TRBJ2-7; CDR3: CSARRTGFSYEQYF
length: 15; V: TRBV5-4; J: TRBJ2-4; CDR3: CASSTDGPRLNIQYF
length: 14; V: TRBV7-2; J: TRBJ2-4; CDR3: CASSLGQALNIQYF
length: 12; V: TRBV12-3/TRBV12-4; J: TRBJ2-3; CDR3: CASSPNPGTQYF
length: 15; V: TRBV12-3/TRBV12-4; J: TRBJ1-6; CDR3: CASSLSGHNNSPLHF
length: 12; V: TRBV7-9; J: TRBJ2-7; CDR3: CASSLEPREQYF
length: 17; V: TRBV12-3/TRBV12-4; J: TRBJ2-3; CDR3: CASSLKGPRGGTDTQYF
length: 14; V: TRBV7-2; J: TRBJ2-5; CDR3: CASLPGLMEETQYF
length: 15; V: TRBV15; J: TRBJ1-4; CDR3: CATSPERGWNEKLFF
length: 17; V: TRBV4-2; J: TRBJ1-6; CDR3: CASSQAGEGGYNSPLHF
length: 15; V: TRBV7-2; J: TRBJ2-1; CDR3: CASSRWRGAYNEQFF
length: 14; V: TRBV5-1; J: TRBJ1-1; CDR3: CASSLVGRGGEAFF
length: 17; V: TRBV5-1; J: TRBJ2-3; CDR3: CASSLGALRASTDTQYF
length: 12; V: TRBV10-2; J: TRBJ2-7; CDR3: CASRGEIYEQYF
length: 15; V: TRBV9; J: TRBJ2-5; CDR3: CASSDTPGVLGTQYF
length: 13; V: TRBV27; J: TRBJ2-7; CDR3: CASSRATPYEQYF
length: 15; V: TRBV12-3/TRBV12-4; J: TRBJ2-5; CDR3: CASSSRGATQETQYF
length: 16; V: TRBV24-1; J: TRBJ1-5; CDR3: CATSDRAGLLNQPQHF
length: 17; V: TRBV20-1; J: TRBJ2-1; CDR3: CSARDPTAGVSYNEQFF
length: 13; V: TRBV20-1; J: TRBJ2-1; CDR3: CRAGTSGVSEQFF
length: 12; V: TRBV24-1; J: TRBJ2-3; CDR3: CATSEEGVTQYF
length: 14; V: TRBV20-1; J: TRBJ1-3; CDR3: CSARKGVTGNTIYF
length: 14; V: TRBV12-3/TRBV12-4; J: TRBJ1-5; CDR3: CASRGWPGNQPQHF
length: 18; V: TRBV28; J: TRBJ2-6; CDR3: CASNTPGQGAFGANVLTF
length: 14; V: TRBV20-1; J: TRBJ2-6; CDR3: CSANRGRGANVLTF
length: 14; V: TRBV7-2; J: TRBJ1-4; CDR3: CASNLDSRQEKLFF
length: 13; V: TRBV5-1; J: TRBJ2-1; CDR3: CASHKTSPDEQFF
length: 15; V: TRBV4-3; J: TRBJ1-2; CDR3: CASSQSAGTVGGYTF
length: 15; V: TRBV5-1; J: TRBJ2-3; CDR3: CASSRRDKRTDTQYF
length: 16; V: TRBV25-1; J: TRBJ2-7; CDR3: CASSESKSGSRYEQYF
length: 12; V: TRBV20-1; J: TRBJ2-5; CDR3: CSASRNQETQYF
length: 13; V: TRBV29-1; J: TRBJ2-1; CDR3: CSAGQDGWNEQFF
length: 14; V: TRBV3-1; J: TRBJ2-3; CDR3: CASSQTTDGDTQYF
length: 14; V: TRBV19; J: TRBJ1-5; CDR3: CASSMNRGGQPQHF
length: 14; V: TRBV6-2/TRBV6-3; J: TRBJ2-6; CDR3: CASSRISGANVLTF
length: 13; V: TRBV7-2; J: TRBJ2-1; CDR3: CASRALAENEQFF
length: 14; V: TRBV9; J: TRBJ1-1; CDR3: CASSVGGEGHEAFF
length: 12; V: TRBV5-6; J: TRBJ2-3; CDR3: CASSLIRGEEYF
length: 12; V: TRBV7-9; J: TRBJ2-7; CDR3: CTSRLDSYEQYF
length: 18; V: TRBV9; J: TRBJ2-3; CDR3: CASSVEVGRPSGTDMQYF
length: 16; V: TRBV14; J: TRBJ2-7; CDR3: CASSHLGGHDSYEQYF
length: 17; V: TRBV6-5; J: TRBJ1-2; CDR3: CASKGQGPYVSLAGYTF
length: 15; V: TRBV10-3; J: TRBJ1-3; CDR3: CAISPAQGTGNTIYF
length: 16; V: TRBV4-3; J: TRBJ2-1; CDR3: CASSLRLAGRGDEQFF
length: 13; V: TRBV20-1; J: TRBJ2-1; CDR3: CSALDRGNNEQFF
length: 16; V: TRBV7-2; J: TRBJ2-6; CDR3: CASSLDSNSGANVLTF
length: 16; V: TRBV3-1; J: TRBJ2-3; CDR3: CASSPPPAAGTDTQYF